This T cell receptor (beta chain) originates from a study of blood T cell repertoires in COVID-19. Overall study: Samples representing acute and convalescent COVID-19 were sourced from the United States, Italy and Spain. T cells, B-cell-depleted T cells, or PBMCs supplied cDNA or gDNA.

Under the authors' procedure: Estimation of nucleated cell counts was performed using reference gene primer amplification. Data came from immunoSEQ multiplex PCR; TCRdb stores just in-frame clones and leaves some out. The D gene and trimming were derived from the DNA, and the V and J assignments and clone size from that table. This sample carries about 280,000 clones, under 90% of them seen once, and the ten largest clones take 0.85% to 0.95%. Sequencing was performed on peripheral blood. The sequence came from a woman aged 35 to 49 who had recovered from COVID-19.

This CDR3 reads CASSLQVKGGNGYTF. CDR3 DNA sequence: TGTGCCAGCAGCTTACAAGTCAAAGGGGGCAATGGCTACACCTTC. The rearrangement joins TRBV7-6 to TRBJ1-2; TRBD1 matches at 7 bases. The CDR3 has 15 residues. The germline V gene encodes CDR1 SGHVS and CDR2 FNYEAQ. V was pared by 2 bases and J by 6 bases, with 9 bases of the junction left unmatched.